Presented here are 14 T cell receptor beta chains from one specimen sequenced in a study of cytomegalovirus exposure and HLA in healthy donors. Vbeta (60) and Jbeta (13) primers were used in the PCR. The repertoire was sequenced with immunoSEQ multiplex PCR; TCRdb's copy has only in-frame clones and lacks some. The data show roughly 140,000 clones, approximately 79% seen once. Specimen: PBMCs. The receptors come from a male donor in good health and CMV-seronegative.

This clone appeared once. V and J are TRBV9 and TRBJ1-5; 7 bases fit TRBD1. J lost 7 bases, V lost 0 bases, and 4 bases had no gene match. The CDR3 consists of 14 residues. The V gene's germline CDR1 is SGDLS and CDR2 YYNGEE. DNA for the CDR3: TGTGCCAGCAGCGTAGAAGGGGGCGCGCAGCCCCAGCATTTT. As protein: CASSVEGGAQPQHF.

The chain joins TRBV18 to TRBJ1-2; D gene unclear. The CDR3 has 14 amino acids. Deletions cut 3 bases from V and 7 bases from J, with 15 bases between. The V gene's germline CDR1 is KGHSH and CDR2 LQKENI. This chain's CDR3 is CASSPGEVSRGYTF. CDR3 sequence (DNA): TGTGCCAGCTCACCCGGGGAGGTCTCTCGTGGCTACACCTTC.

This chain links TRBV4-1 with TRBJ2-5, with TRBD2 matching over 13 bases. The V gene's germline CDR1 is MGHRA and CDR2 YSYEKL. The CDR3 is 18 residues long. V was clipped by 1 base and J by 2 bases; unmatched bases: 7. CDR3 coding DNA: TGCGCCAGCAGCCAAGGGTTACTAGCGGGGGGGCAGCAAGAGACCCAGTACTTC. Its protein product is CASSQGLLAGGQQETQYF.

The rearrangement links TRBV7-2 to TRBJ2-1; 12 bases line up with TRBD2. V was pared by 2 bases and J by 9 bases, with 8 bases of the junction left unmatched. Germline V gives CDR1 SGHTA, CDR2 FQGNSA. The CDR3 spans 16 residues. CDR3 bases: TGTGCCAGCAGCTTAAGGCCTAGCGGGGGGGGCAGTGAGCAGTTCTTC. This encodes CASSLRPSGGGSEQFF.

The chain has TRBV7-9 and TRBJ2-7, with unresolved D. The CDR3 extends over 12 amino acids. Trimming took 3 bases from V and 7 from J, leaving 10 bases between them. Germline V lookup: CDR1 SEHNR, CDR2 FQNEAQ (reference sequence). DNA of the CDR3: TGTGCCAGCAGCTTTGGCTACGGGGAGCAGTACTTC. Translated: CASSFGYGEQYF. Variable domain in full (rest from reference TRBV7-9 and TRBJ2-7): DTGVSQNPRHKITKRGQNVTFRCDPISEHNRLYWYRQTLGQGPEFLTYFQNEAQLEKSRLLSDRFSAERPKGSFSTLEIQRTEQGDSAMYLCASSFGYGEQYFGPGTRLTVT.

The chain recombines TRBV6-5 with TRBJ1-5, with D perhaps matching TRBD1 (6 bases). There are 15 residues in the CDR3. Germline V gene lookup returns CDR1 MNHEY and CDR2 SVGAGI. V lost 6 bases, J lost 5 bases, and 17 bases lay in between. CDR3: CASRGTGGYDQPQHF. The CDR3 DNA reads TGTGCCAGCAGAGGCACGGGGGGCTATGATCAGCCCCAGCATTTT.

This clone was detected only once. The CDR3 DNA sequence: TGTGCCAGCAGTGTGCGACAGGACGGTCAGCCCCAGCATTTT. This sequence encodes CASSVRQDGQPQHF. The chain joins TRBV2 to TRBJ1-5; D perhaps matches TRBD1 (6 bases). The CDR3 length is 14 residues. Germline values: CDR1 SNHLY, CDR2 FYNNEI. The ends were cut back, 4 bases at V and 6 bases at J, with 13 bases in the middle.

J is TRBJ2-2 and V is TRBV7-2; 7 bases match TRBD2. The V gene end was trimmed by 2 bases and the J gene end by 6 bases; junction bases not matched to a gene: 12. Germline V gene sequence: CDR1 SGHTA, CDR2 FQGNSA. This CDR3 is 17 amino acids long. The CDR3 nucleotides are TGTGCCAGCAGCTTATTTGGTGGCGGGGGAGGGTCCGGGGAGCTGTTTTTT. Its translation: CASSLFGGGGGSGELFF.

This clone has more than one count but fewer than ten. The rearrangement links TRBV11-2 to TRBJ1-2; D unclear. V was trimmed by 2 bases and J by 7 bases, leaving 14 bases between them. Germline CDR1 SGHAT, CDR2 FQNNGV. There are 14 residues in the CDR3. The CDR3 protein is CASSLLGYLPGYTF. Written as DNA, the CDR3 is TGTGCCAGCAGCTTATTGGGCTATTTACCTGGCTACACCTTC.

Comments on this clone: The same CDR3 is also encoded by other DNA sequences in this sample. The chain uses TRBV15 and TRBJ2-3; 10 bases line up with TRBD2. The CDR3 has 14 amino acids. Germline CDR1 LNHNV, CDR2 YYDKDF (reference sequence). The V gene end was trimmed by 0 bases and the J gene end by 9 bases; junction bases not matched to a gene: 3. The CDR3 reads CATSRDPSGRTQYF. CDR3 in DNA: TGTGCCACCAGCAGAGATCCTAGCGGGAGAACGCAGTATTTT.

The chain recombines TRBV6-1 with TRBJ2-1; 8 bases fit TRBD2. J was trimmed by 7 bases and V by 0 bases; bases with no gene match: 8. This CDR3 spans 16 amino acids. The V gene's germline CDR1 is MNHNS and CDR2 SASEGT. CDR3 amino acids: CASSEAGGTSRNEQFF. The DNA of the CDR3 is TGTGCCAGCAGTGAAGCGGGTGGGACTAGTCGGAATGAGCAGTTCTTC.

The chain joins TRBV5-4 to TRBJ2-3; tentative D call: TRBD2 (5 bases). The CDR3 has 16 residues. Germline assignment: CDR1 SGHNT and CDR2 YYREEE (reference sequence). Trimming removed 2 bases from V and 2 bases from J, with 15 bases in between. CDR3 bases: TGTGCCAGCAGCTTCGAGGCGGGCCCCTCCACAGATACGCAGTATTTT. This sequence encodes CASSFEAGPSTDTQYF.

The chain combines TRBV25-1 with TRBJ2-1, with D perhaps TRBD1 (11 bases). The germline V gene has CDR1 MGHDK and CDR2 SYGVNS. This CDR3 is 16 amino acids long. Trimming took off 9 bases at V and 8 bases at J, with 26 bases between the two ends. CDR3 coding DNA: TGTGCCAGGGGACAGGGGGAGCGGGGGGGCCGCGATGAGCAGTTCTTC. As protein: CARGQGERGGRDEQFF. Combining the CDR3 with reference TRBV25-1 and TRBJ2-1 gives the whole variable domain EADIYQTPRYLVIGTGKKITLECSQTMGHDKMYWYQQDPGMELHLIHYSYGVNSTEKGDLSSESTVSRIRTEHFPLTLESARPSHTSQYLCARGQGERGGRDEQFFGPGTRLTVL.

The V gene is TRBV10-1, the J gene TRBJ2-1; D is perhaps TRBD2 (6 bases). Germline CDR1 is WNHNN and CDR2 is SYGVQD (reference sequence). Deletions cut 1 base from V and 7 bases from J, with 17 bases between. This CDR3 spans 16 amino acids. As DNA, the CDR3 is TGCGCCAGCAGTGAGTGGCCTAGCGAGTACCTTAATGAGCAGTTCTTC. Its translation: CASSEWPSEYLNEQFF.